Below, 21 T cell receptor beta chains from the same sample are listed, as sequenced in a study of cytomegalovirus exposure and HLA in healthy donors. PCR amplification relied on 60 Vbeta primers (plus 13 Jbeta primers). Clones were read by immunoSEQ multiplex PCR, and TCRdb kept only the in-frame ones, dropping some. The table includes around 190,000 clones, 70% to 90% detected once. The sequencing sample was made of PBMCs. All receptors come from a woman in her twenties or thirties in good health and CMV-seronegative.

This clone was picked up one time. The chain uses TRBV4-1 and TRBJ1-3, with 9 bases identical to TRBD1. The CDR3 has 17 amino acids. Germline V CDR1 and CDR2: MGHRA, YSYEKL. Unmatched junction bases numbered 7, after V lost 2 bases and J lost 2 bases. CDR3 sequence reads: CASSQLRGTGTGNTIYF. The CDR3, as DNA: TGCGCCAGCAGCCAACTCCGCGGGACAGGGACTGGAAACACCATATATTTT.

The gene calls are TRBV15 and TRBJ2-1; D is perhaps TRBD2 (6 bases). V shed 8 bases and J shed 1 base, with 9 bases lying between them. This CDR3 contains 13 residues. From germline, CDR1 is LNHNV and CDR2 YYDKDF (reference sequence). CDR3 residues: CATAEGSYNEQFF. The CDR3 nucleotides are TGTGCCACCGCGGAGGGGTCCTACAATGAGCAGTTCTTC.

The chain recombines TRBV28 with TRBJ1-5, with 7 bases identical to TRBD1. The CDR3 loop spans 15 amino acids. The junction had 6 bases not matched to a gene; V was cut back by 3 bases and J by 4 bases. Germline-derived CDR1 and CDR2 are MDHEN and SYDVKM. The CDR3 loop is CASSLYRGPNQPQHF. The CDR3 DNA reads TGTGCCAGCAGTTTGTACAGGGGCCCTAATCAGCCCCAGCATTTT.

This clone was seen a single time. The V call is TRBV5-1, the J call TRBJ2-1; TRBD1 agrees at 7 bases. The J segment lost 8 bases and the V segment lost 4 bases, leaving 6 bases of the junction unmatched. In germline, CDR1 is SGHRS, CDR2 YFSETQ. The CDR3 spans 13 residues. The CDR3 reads CASSIGQVDEQFF. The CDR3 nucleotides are TGCGCCAGCAGCATCGGACAGGTCGATGAGCAGTTCTTC. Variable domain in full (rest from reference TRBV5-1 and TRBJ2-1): KAGVTQTPRYLIKTRGQQVTLSCSPISGHRSVSWYQQTPGQGLQFLFEYFSETQRNKGNFPGRFSGRQFSNSRSEMNVSTLELGDSALYLCASSIGQVDEQFFGPGTRLTVL.

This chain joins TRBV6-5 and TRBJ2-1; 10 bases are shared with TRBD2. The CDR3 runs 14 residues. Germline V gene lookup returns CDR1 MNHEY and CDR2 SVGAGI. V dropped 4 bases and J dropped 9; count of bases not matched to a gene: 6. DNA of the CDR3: TGTGCCAGCAGTTCCCTAGCGGGAGTGGGTGAGCAGTTCTTC. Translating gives CASSSLAGVGEQFF.

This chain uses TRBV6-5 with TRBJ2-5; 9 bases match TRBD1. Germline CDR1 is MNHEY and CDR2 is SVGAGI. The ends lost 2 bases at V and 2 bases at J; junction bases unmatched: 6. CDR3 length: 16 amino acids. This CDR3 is CASSYSGTGYQETQYF. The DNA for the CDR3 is TGTGCCAGCAGTTACAGTGGGACAGGGTATCAAGAGACCCAGTACTTC.

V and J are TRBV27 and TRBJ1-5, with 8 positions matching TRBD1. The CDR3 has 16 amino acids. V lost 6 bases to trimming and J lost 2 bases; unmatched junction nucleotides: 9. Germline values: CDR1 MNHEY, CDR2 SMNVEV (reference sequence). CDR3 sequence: CASSRTGYSGNQPQHF. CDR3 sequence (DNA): TGTGCCAGCAGCAGGACAGGGTACTCCGGCAATCAGCCCCAGCATTTT.

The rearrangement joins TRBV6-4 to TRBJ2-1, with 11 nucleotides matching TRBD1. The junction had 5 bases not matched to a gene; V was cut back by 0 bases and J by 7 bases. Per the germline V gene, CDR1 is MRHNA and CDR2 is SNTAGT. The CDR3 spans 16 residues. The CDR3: CASSDSSGQGVNEQFF. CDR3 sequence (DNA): TGTGCCAGCAGTGACTCATCGGGACAGGGGGTTAATGAGCAGTTCTTC.

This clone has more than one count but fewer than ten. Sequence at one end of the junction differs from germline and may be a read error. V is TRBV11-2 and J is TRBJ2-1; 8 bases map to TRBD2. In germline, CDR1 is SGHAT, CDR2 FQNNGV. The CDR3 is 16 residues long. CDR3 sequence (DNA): TGTGCCAACAGCCCCCTCGGAGCGGGGGCCCGTCTTGAGCAGTTCTTC. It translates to CANSPLGAGARLEQFF.

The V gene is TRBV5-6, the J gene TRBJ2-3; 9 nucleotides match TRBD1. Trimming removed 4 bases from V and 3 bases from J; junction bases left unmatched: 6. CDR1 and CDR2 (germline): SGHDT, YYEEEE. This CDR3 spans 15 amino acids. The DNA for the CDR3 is TGTGCCAGCAGCCGCGGGACAGGGTCAACAGATACGCAGTATTTT. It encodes CASSRGTGSTDTQYF. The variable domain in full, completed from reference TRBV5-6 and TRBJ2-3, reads DAGVTQSPTHLIKTRGQQVTLRCSPKSGHDTVSWYQQALGQGPQFIFQYYEEEERQRGNFPDRFSGHQFPNYSSELNVNALLLGDSALYLCASSRGTGSTDTQYFGPGTRLTVL.

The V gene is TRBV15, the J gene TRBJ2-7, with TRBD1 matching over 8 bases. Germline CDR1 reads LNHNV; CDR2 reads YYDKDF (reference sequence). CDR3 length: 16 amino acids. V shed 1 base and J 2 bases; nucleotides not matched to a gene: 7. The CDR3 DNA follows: TGTGCCACCAGCAGAGTTCGACAGGGGACTGCCTACGAGCAGTACTTC. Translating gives CATSRVRQGTAYEQYF.

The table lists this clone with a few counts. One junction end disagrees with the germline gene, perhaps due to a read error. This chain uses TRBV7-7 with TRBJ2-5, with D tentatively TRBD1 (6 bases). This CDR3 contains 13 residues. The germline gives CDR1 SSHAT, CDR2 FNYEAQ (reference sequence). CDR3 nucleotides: TGTGCTAGCAGCCCCGGACAGCAAGAGACCCAGTACTTC. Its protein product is CASSPGQQETQYF.

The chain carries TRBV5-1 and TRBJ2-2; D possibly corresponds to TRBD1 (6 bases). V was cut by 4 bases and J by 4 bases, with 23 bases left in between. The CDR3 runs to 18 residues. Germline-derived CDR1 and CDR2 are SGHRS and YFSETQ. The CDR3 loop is CASSPVTGPLFSTGELFF. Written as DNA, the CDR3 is TGCGCCAGCAGCCCTGTAACAGGGCCCCTCTTCAGCACCGGGGAGCTGTTTTTT.

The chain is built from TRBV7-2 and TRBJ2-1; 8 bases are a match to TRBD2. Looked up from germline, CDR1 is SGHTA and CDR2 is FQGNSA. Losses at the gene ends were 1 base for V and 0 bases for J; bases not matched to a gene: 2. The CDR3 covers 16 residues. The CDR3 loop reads CASSLVGRASYNEQFF. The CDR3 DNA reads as TGTGCCAGCAGCTTAGTCGGGAGGGCCTCCTACAATGAGCAGTTCTTC.

The CDR3: CASSEKPGQLYSYEQYF. Here the CDR3 DNA reads TGCGCCAGCAGTGAGAAACCGGGACAGTTATACTCCTACGAGCAGTACTTC. The chain uses TRBV10-1 and TRBJ2-7, with TRBD1 matching 7 bases. This CDR3 contains 17 residues. Germline CDR1 WNHNN, CDR2 SYGVQD (reference sequence). V was clipped by 2 bases and J by 0 bases; unmatched bases: 10.

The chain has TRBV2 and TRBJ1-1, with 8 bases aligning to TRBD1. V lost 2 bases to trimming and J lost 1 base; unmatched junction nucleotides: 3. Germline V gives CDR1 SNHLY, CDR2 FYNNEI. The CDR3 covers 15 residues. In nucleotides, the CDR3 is TGTGCCAGCAGTGAACAGGGGGCGCAGAACACTGAAGCTTTCTTT. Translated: CASSEQGAQNTEAFF.

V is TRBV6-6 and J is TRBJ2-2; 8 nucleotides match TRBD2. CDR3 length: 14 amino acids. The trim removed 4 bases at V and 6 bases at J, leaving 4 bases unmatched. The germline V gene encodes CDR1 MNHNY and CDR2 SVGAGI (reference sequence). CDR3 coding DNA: TGTGCCAGCAGTTCCGGGACTAGGGCCGGGGAGCTGTTTTTT. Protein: CASSSGTRAGELFF.

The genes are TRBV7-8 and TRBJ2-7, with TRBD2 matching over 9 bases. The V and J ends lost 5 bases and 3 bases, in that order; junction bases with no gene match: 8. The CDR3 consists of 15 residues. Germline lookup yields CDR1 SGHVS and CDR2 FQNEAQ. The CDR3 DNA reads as TGTGCCAGCAGCCCATCGACTAGCGGAAGCTACGAGCAGTACTTC. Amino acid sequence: CASSPSTSGSYEQYF.

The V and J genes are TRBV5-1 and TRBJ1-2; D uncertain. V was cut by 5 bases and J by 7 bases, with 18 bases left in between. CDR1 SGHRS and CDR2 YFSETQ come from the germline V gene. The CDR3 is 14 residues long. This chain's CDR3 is CASSFPGGSGGYTF. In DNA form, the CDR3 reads TGCGCCAGCAGTTTTCCGGGAGGAAGCGGTGGCTACACCTTC. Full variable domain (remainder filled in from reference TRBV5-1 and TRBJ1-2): KAGVTQTPRYLIKTRGQQVTLSCSPISGHRSVSWYQQTPGQGLQFLFEYFSETQRNKGNFPGRFSGRQFSNSRSEMNVSTLELGDSALYLCASSFPGGSGGYTFGSGTRLTVV.

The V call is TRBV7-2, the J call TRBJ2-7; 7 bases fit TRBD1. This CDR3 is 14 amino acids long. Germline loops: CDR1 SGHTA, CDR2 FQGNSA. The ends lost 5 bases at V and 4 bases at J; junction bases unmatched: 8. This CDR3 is CASSPQGGGYEQYF. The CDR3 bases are TGTGCCAGCAGCCCCCAAGGGGGCGGGTACGAGCAGTACTTC. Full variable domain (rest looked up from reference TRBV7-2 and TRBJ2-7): GAGVSQSPSNKVTEKGKDVELRCDPISGHTALYWYRQSLGQGLEFLIYFQGNSAPDKSGLPSDRFSAERTGGSVSTLTIQRTQQEDSAVYLCASSPQGGGYEQYFGPGTRLTVT.

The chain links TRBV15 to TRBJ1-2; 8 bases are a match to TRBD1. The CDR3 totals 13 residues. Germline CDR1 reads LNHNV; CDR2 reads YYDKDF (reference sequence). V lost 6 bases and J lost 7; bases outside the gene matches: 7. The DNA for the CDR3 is TGTGCCACCAGAGACAGGGGTGTATCTGGCTACACCTTC. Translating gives CATRDRGVSGYTF.